These 8 T cell receptor beta chains came from one sample sequenced in a study of cytomegalovirus exposure and HLA in healthy donors. 60 Vbeta and 13 Jbeta primers were used in PCR. Produced via immunoSEQ multiplex PCR; TCRdb's table is partial and in-frame only. Of approximately 160,000 clones listed, 82% are singletons. Sample: PBMCs. These receptor sequences come from a girl aged 10-17 years in good health and CMV-seropositive.

This clone has just a few counts. The V and J genes are TRBV30 and TRBJ2-7; 9 bases match TRBD2. CDR1 and CDR2 (germline): GTSNPN, SVGIG (reference sequence). The CDR3 runs to 16 residues. V lost 5 bases and J lost 4; bases outside the gene matches: 15. This CDR3 reads CAWALVPAGGKYEQYF. DNA of the CDR3: TGTGCCTGGGCCCTCGTCCCCGCGGGAGGGAAGTACGAGCAGTACTTC.

This rearrangement joins TRBV27 to TRBJ1-1; TRBD1 matches at 7 bases. Trimming removed 6 bases from V and 6 bases from J; junction bases left unmatched: 4. Germline CDR1 and CDR2: MNHEY and SMNVEV (reference sequence). This CDR3 comprises 12 residues. In DNA form, the CDR3 reads TGTGCCAGCAGCCCAGGGGGGCCTGAAGCTTTCTTT. Translated: CASSPGGPEAFF.

Written as DNA, the CDR3 is TGTGCCAGCAGTTTTCGCACCCCGGTCCAGACCCAGTACTTC. This translates into CASSFRTPVQTQYF. The rearrangement joins TRBV28 to TRBJ2-5; D is uncertain. The CDR3 contains 14 residues. Germline-derived CDR1 and CDR2 are MDHEN and SYDVKM. V shed 3 bases and J shed 6 bases, with 14 bases lying between them. Variable domain in full (rest from reference TRBV28 and TRBJ2-5): DVKVTQSSRYLVKRTGEKVFLECVQDMDHENMFWYRQDPGLGLRLIYFSYDVKMKEKGDIPEGYSVSREKKERFSLILESASTNQTSMYLCASSFRTPVQTQYFGPGTRLLVL.

V is TRBV10-3 and J is TRBJ2-1; TRBD2 aligns across 14 bases. V shed 7 bases, J shed 11 bases, and the junction held 4 bases outside the gene matches. CDR1 ENHRY and CDR2 SYGVKD come from the germline V gene. The CDR3 has 13 amino acids. The CDR3 DNA is TGTGCCATCACGGGACTAGCGGGAGTAAAGCAGTTCTTC. Translation gives CAITGLAGVKQFF.

This sequence joins TRBV5-1 and TRBJ2-5; 16 bases are shared with TRBD2. With 6 bases clipped from V and 3 bases from J, the junction kept 5 bases outside the gene matches. Per germline, CDR1 SGHRS and CDR2 YFSETQ. The CDR3 totals 16 residues. In nucleotides, the CDR3 is TGCGCCAGCACCACCGGGACTAGCGGGGGGGAAGAGACCCAGTACTTC. Protein: CASTTGTSGGEETQYF.

The rearrangement links TRBV9 to TRBJ1-6; unclear D gene. V was clipped by 4 bases and J by 3 bases, with 8 bases between them. CDR3 length equals 14 residues. The V gene's germline CDR1 is SGDLS and CDR2 YYNGEE. The CDR3 DNA follows: TGTGCCAGCAGCTCCCGGGGCTATAATTCACCCCTCCACTTT. This codes for CASSSRGYNSPLHF.

The J gene is TRBJ2-1, the V gene TRBV25-1; 9 positions agree with TRBD2. Germline V gives CDR1 MGHDK, CDR2 SYGVNS. This CDR3 comprises 15 residues. V shed 4 bases, J shed 7 bases, and the junction held 8 bases outside the gene matches. Here the CDR3 DNA reads TGTGCCAGCAGTGGAGTAGCGGGAGCGGTTAATGAGCAGTTCTTC. Encoded protein: CASSGVAGAVNEQFF.

The chain links TRBV7-9 to TRBJ2-7; 7 nucleotides line up with TRBD1. The CDR3 is 15 residues long. Germline loops: CDR1 SEHNR, CDR2 FQNEAQ (reference sequence). The ends lost 4 bases at V and 5 bases at J; junction bases unmatched: 11. The CDR3 sequence: CASSSRDRDNNEQYF. The DNA for the CDR3 is TGTGCCAGCAGCTCCCGGGACAGAGATAACAACGAGCAGTACTTC.